One and the same sample provided the 4 T cell receptor beta chains below, sequenced in a study of T cells in localized non-small cell lung cancer. Profiled with immunoSEQ multiplex PCR; TCRdb holds only in-frame clones, not every one. In the table there are about 35,000 clones, less than 95% of which are singletons. Sequencing used peripheral blood mononuclear cells, obtained before any cancer treatment. All receptors come from a female donor at least 60 years old with stage II lung adenocarcinoma.

The chain uses TRBV11-2 and TRBJ2-1; D might be TRBD1 (6 bases). This CDR3 spans 16 amino acids. V was clipped by 5 bases and J by 0 bases, with 14 bases between them. CDR1 and CDR2 from the germline V gene are SGHAT and FQNNGV. The CDR3 here is CASSRSQGSSYNEQFF. The CDR3 bases are TGTGCCAGCAGCCGAAGCCAGGGGAGCTCCTACAATGAGCAGTTCTTC.

The chain joins TRBV27 to TRBJ2-6, with TRBD2 matching over 8 bases. The V segment lost 5 bases and the J segment 1 base; nucleotides outside the gene matches: 10. Per germline, CDR1 MNHEY and CDR2 SMNVEV (reference sequence). There are 18 residues in the CDR3. The CDR3 DNA is TGTGCCAGCAGTCAGGAACCGGGACTAGGGTCTGGGGCCAACGTCCTGACTTTC. This codes for CASSQEPGLGSGANVLTF.

This clone was found once. The V gene is TRBV30, the J gene TRBJ2-3; the D gene could be TRBD1 or TRBD2 (6 bases each). V was clipped by 4 bases and J by 2 bases, with 10 bases between them. Germline V gene lookup returns CDR1 GTSNPN and CDR2 SVGIG (reference sequence). The CDR3 runs to 13 residues. DNA of the CDR3: TGTGCCTGGAATGGGGGGCCCACAGATACGCAGTATTTT. Amino acids: CAWNGGPTDTQYF.

The rearrangement joins TRBV2 to TRBJ2-5; either TRBD1 or TRBD2 may supply D (5 bases each). Germline CDR1 is SNHLY and CDR2 is FYNNEI. The CDR3 runs 17 residues. Trimming removed 7 bases at V and 3 bases at J, with 24 bases between. The CDR3: CASKDFPYPGPKETQYF. Here the CDR3 DNA reads TGTGCCAGCAAAGACTTCCCCTATCCGGGGCCAAAAGAGACCCAGTACTTC. The complete variable domain, with remaining parts taken from reference TRBV2 and TRBJ2-5, reads EPEVTQTPSHQVTQMGQEVILRCVPISNHLYFYWYRQILGQKVEFLVSFYNNEISEKSEIFDDQFSVERPDGSNFTLKIRSTKLEDSAMYFCASKDFPYPGPKETQYFGPGTRLLVL.